The clone carrying this T cell receptor beta chain was seen a single time. Its antigen is not known. Method: immunoSEQ multiplex PCR; TCRdb's copy keeps in-frame clones and lacks some. The data show a few thousand clones, about 90% seen once. The data originate from a study of T cell clonotyping in hematopoietic cell transplantation. General observations from the study: Few recipient clonotypes overlapped donors; over 95% were de novo at given depth.

This clonotype originated in a male patient between 65 and 85 years old who had an allogeneic stem cell transplant from an unrelated donor, so T cells may come from the graft donor. Some clones in this sample may be carry-over from other donors' samples. The specimen comprised peripheral blood mononuclear cells, sampled 100 days after allogeneic stem cell transplant.

The CDR3 DNA reads TGTGCCAGCAGCCTGATGCAGGGAAGATACCAGCCCCAGCATTTT. Translation gives CASSLMQGRYQPQHF. This chain connects TRBV7-8 to TRBJ1-5; tentative D call: TRBD1 (5 bases). The CDR3 runs 15 residues. The ends were cut back, 5 bases at V and 7 bases at J, with 18 bases in the middle. Germline V CDR1 and CDR2: SGHVS, FQNEAQ. Full variable domain (rest looked up from reference TRBV7-8 and TRBJ1-5): GAGVSQSPRYKVAKRGQDVALRCDPISGHVSLFWYQQALGQGPEFLTYFQNEAQLDKSGLPSDRFFAERPEGSVSTLKIQRTQQEDSAVYLCASSLMQGRYQPQHFGDGTRLSIL.